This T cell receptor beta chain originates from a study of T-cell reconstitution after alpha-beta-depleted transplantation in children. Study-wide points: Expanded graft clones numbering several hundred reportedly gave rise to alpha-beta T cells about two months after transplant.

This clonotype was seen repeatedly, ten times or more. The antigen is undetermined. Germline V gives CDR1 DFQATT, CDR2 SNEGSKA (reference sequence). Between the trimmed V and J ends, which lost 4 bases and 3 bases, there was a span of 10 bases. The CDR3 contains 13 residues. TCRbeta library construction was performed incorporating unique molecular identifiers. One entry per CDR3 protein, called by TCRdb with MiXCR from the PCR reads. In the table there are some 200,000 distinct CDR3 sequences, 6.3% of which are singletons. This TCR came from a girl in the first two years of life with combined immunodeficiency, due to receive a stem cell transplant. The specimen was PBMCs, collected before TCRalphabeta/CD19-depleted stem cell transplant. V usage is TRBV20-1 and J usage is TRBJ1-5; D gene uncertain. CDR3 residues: CSATNGLNQPQHF. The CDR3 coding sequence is TGCAGTGCTACCAACGGCCTCAATCAGCCCCAGCATTTT.